The 25 T cell receptor beta chains given below trace back to one sample, sequenced in a study of blood T cells in healthy people across ages. Combining a sample-barcoded 5' primer with a J-beta primer mix, a second PCR ran for about 6 to 12 cycles. TCRdb reanalysed the 5' RACE reads using MiXCR and keeps one entry per CDR3 protein. The sample has over 1.5 million distinct CDR3 sequences, 49% seen once. The material sequenced was blood. These receptors were obtained from a woman aged 40-49 years in good health.

V and J are TRBV27 and TRBJ2-3; tentatively, D is TRBD1 or TRBD2 (6 bases each). Germline lookup yields CDR1 MNHEY and CDR2 SMNVEV (reference sequence). The germline V and J ends were trimmed by 7 bases and 8 bases, with 22 bases remaining between them. This CDR3 is built from 15 residues. CDR3 nucleotide sequence: TGTGCCAGCAATGGGGGGCAGATGGTTGGGGGTACGCAGTATTTT. Its protein product is CASNGGQMVGGTQYF.

This clonotype has only a few counts. The CDR3 reads CASSLMAPGLAVQETQYF. The CDR3 DNA reads TGTGCCAGCAGCTTAATGGCCCCAGGACTAGCGGTACAAGAGACCCAGTACTTC. V is TRBV7-3 and J is TRBJ2-5; 10 bases align to TRBD2. Germline V CDR1 and CDR2: SGHTA, FQGTGA. The CDR3 has 18 residues. The junction had 10 bases not matched to a gene; V was cut back by 1 base and J by 2 bases.

This clonotype showed up just a few times. This chain connects TRBV14 to TRBJ2-5; TRBD1 aligns across 12 bases. Germline CDR1 reads SGHDN; CDR2 reads FVKESK. J lost 4 bases, V lost 0 bases, and 9 bases had no gene match. CDR3 length: 18 amino acids. The CDR3, as DNA: TGTGCCAGCAGCCAAGATCGCCGGGACAGGGGGCGGTTAGAGACCCAGTACTTC. Its protein product is CASSQDRRDRGRLETQYF. The variable domain in full, with the rest retrieved from reference TRBV14 and TRBJ2-5, is EAGVTQFPSHSVIEKGQTVTLRCDPISGHDNLYWYRRVMGKEIKFLLHFVKESKQDESGMPNNRFLAERTGGTYSTLKVQPAELEDSGVYFCASSQDRRDRGRLETQYFGPGTRLLVL.

This clonotype has more than one count but fewer than ten. The chain recombines TRBV7-2 with TRBJ2-1, with TRBD2 identical over 11 bases. Germline V gives CDR1 SGHTA, CDR2 FQGNSA. This CDR3 is built from 16 residues. The V gene end was trimmed by 5 bases and the J gene end by 10 bases; junction bases not matched to a gene: 13. The CDR3 nucleotides are TGTGCCAGCAGCATAAGACTAGCGGGGAGTATGAACGAGCAGTTCTTC. As protein: CASSIRLAGSMNEQFF.

The chain recombines TRBV28 with TRBJ2-1; D is undetermined. Germline CDR1 reads MDHEN; CDR2 reads SYDVKM. The V end was cut by 1 base, the J end by 0 bases, with 10 bases between. The CDR3 loop spans 16 amino acids. CDR3 bases: TGTGCCAGCAGTTTATATTCCTTTACCTCCTACAATGAGCAGTTCTTC. Translated: CASSLYSFTSYNEQFF.

CDR3 nucleotide sequence: TGTGCCAGCAGACAGGGTCGGAGTGAAAAACTGTTTTTT. Translating gives CASRQGRSEKLFF. V and J are TRBV6-5 and TRBJ1-4; D might be TRBD1 (6 bases). CDR3 size: 13 residues. Germline CDR1 is MNHEY and CDR2 is SVGAGI. Trimming removed 6 bases from V and 7 bases from J, with 12 bases in between.

The V call is TRBV5-1, the J call TRBJ2-1, with unresolved D. Trimming cost V 2 bases and J 3 bases, with 6 bases left between them. The CDR3 extends over 13 amino acids. Germline V gives CDR1 SGHRS, CDR2 YFSETQ. The CDR3 sequence: CASSFVDYNEQFF. In DNA form, the CDR3 reads TGCGCCAGCAGCTTCGTCGACTACAATGAGCAGTTCTTC.

This clonotype occurred a few times. V usage is TRBV7-9 and J usage is TRBJ2-5; possibly TRBD1 or TRBD2 for D (5 bases each). The CDR3 sequence is 14 residues long. Per germline, CDR1 SEHNR and CDR2 FQNEAQ (reference sequence). Between the trimmed V and J ends, which lost 5 bases and 9 bases, there was a span of 19 bases. CDR3 DNA: TGTGCCAGCAGCGTCCGGGACCACACCGGTTCCCAGTACTTC. It translates to CASSVRDHTGSQYF. The full variable domain, rest sourced from reference TRBV7-9 and TRBJ2-5, is DTGVSQNPRHKITKRGQNVTFRCDPISEHNRLYWYRQTLGQGPEFLTYFQNEAQLEKSRLLSDRFSAERPKGSFSTLEIQRTEQGDSAMYLCASSVRDHTGSQYFGPGTRLLVL.

This clonotype has just a few counts. The chain couples TRBV5-6 to TRBJ2-1; D unresolved. The V and J ends lost 1 base and 6 bases respectively, with 17 bases between them. This CDR3 region has 16 residues. CDR1 is SGHDT, CDR2 YYEEEE, per germline. The CDR3: CASSLPVGALGNEQFF. The CDR3 DNA is TGTGCCAGCAGCTTGCCCGTGGGCGCGCTTGGCAATGAGCAGTTCTTC. Supplemented by reference TRBV5-6 and TRBJ2-1, the full variable domain reads DAGVTQSPTHLIKTRGQQVTLRCSPKSGHDTVSWYQQALGQGPQFIFQYYEEEERQRGNFPDRFSGHQFPNYSSELNVNALLLGDSALYLCASSLPVGALGNEQFFGPGTRLTVL.

This chain connects TRBV15 to TRBJ1-4; tentatively, D is TRBD1 (6 bases). Germline V gives CDR1 LNHNV, CDR2 YYDKDF (reference sequence). Trimming left V 9 bases short and J 3 bases short, with 11 bases between. The CDR3 is made up of 13 amino acids. The CDR3 here is CATRGWANEKLFF. The CDR3 nucleotides read TGTGCCACAAGGGGGTGGGCTAATGAAAAACTGTTTTTT.

Points on this clonotype: The germline gene is not matched at one end of the junction; a read error may be the cause. The V call is TRBV4-3, the J call TRBJ1-1; possible D gene TRBD1, 5 bases. The CDR3 length is 15 residues. Per germline, CDR1 LGHNA and CDR2 YSLEER. CDR3 sequence: CASNQESRGGSEAFF. CDR3 DNA sequence: TGCGCCAGCAACCAAGAGTCTAGGGGTGGGAGTGAAGCTTTCTTT.

This rearrangement joins TRBV6-6 to TRBJ2-3; TRBD2 agrees at 7 bases. The V gene's germline CDR1 is MNHNY and CDR2 SVGAGI (reference sequence). CDR3 length: 16 residues. V shed 6 bases, J shed 0 bases, and the junction held 9 bases outside the gene matches. The DNA for the CDR3 is TGTGCCAGCAGACAAGTGGGGGGGGAGAGCACAGATACGCAGTATTTT. Translating it yields CASRQVGGESTDTQYF.

The chain combines TRBV5-1 with TRBJ2-1; no clear D. The J call may be faulty, since TRBJ2-7 better matches the DNA end. Germline CDR1 SGHRS, CDR2 YFSETQ. The CDR3 has 16 amino acids. Here the CDR3 reads CASRRATVVSYNEQYF. Here the CDR3 DNA reads TGCGCCAGCAGACGAGCGACTGTAGTCTCCTACAATGAGCAGTACTTC.

In its sample, this clonotype was seen a few times. This sequence joins TRBV5-1 and TRBJ2-1; a possible D gene is TRBD1 (6 bases). The CDR3 runs to 16 residues. Germline-derived CDR1 and CDR2 are SGHRS and YFSETQ. The V end was cut by 3 bases, the J end by 10 bases, with 23 bases between. CDR3 amino acids: CASSSKAQGFGGEQFF. As DNA, the CDR3 is TGCGCCAGCAGCTCAAAGGCGCAGGGGTTTGGCGGAGAGCAGTTCTTC.

The CDR3 reads CASSQDRGAGTEAFF. CDR3 DNA sequence: TGCGCCAGCAGCCAAGATCGGGGGGCTGGGACTGAAGCTTTCTTT. V gene TRBV4-3 combines with J gene TRBJ1-1; D possibly corresponds to TRBD1 (6 bases). This CDR3 region has 15 residues. V was trimmed by 0 bases and J by 5 bases, leaving 13 bases between them. The germline gives CDR1 LGHNA, CDR2 YSLEER.

This clonotype came up a few times. The chain joins TRBV20-1 to TRBJ1-1; D call uncertain. Germline CDR1 reads DFQATT; CDR2 reads SNEGSKA (reference sequence). CDR3 length: 11 amino acids. The ends were cut back, 6 bases at V and 0 bases at J, with 5 bases in the middle. The CDR3 region has the DNA TGCAGTGCCACAGTGAACACTGAAGCTTTCTTT. It translates to CSATVNTEAFF.

This clonotype was seen only a few times. The V call is TRBV9, the J call TRBJ2-5; the match to TRBD2 covers 7 bases. The CDR3 covers 14 residues. The junction had 8 bases not matched to a gene; V was cut back by 4 bases and J by 5 bases. Germline CDR1 is SGDLS and CDR2 is YYNGEE. The CDR3 nucleotides are TGTGCCAGCAGCTCCTCGGGAGGTCCGGAGACCCAGTACTTC. It translates to CASSSSGGPETQYF.

The chain recombines TRBV2 with TRBJ2-7; 14 bases fit TRBD2. Germline assignment: CDR1 SNHLY and CDR2 FYNNEI. This CDR3 has 18 amino acids. Germline trimming cut 3 bases from V and 2 bases from J; bases unmatched to any gene: 9. The CDR3 nucleotides read TGTGCCAGCAGTGATCTGGGACTAGCGGGGGATACCACCTACGAGCAGTACTTC. Translation gives CASSDLGLAGDTTYEQYF. The whole variable domain, remainder taken from reference TRBV2 and TRBJ2-7, is EPEVTQTPSHQVTQMGQEVILRCVPISNHLYFYWYRQILGQKVEFLVSFYNNEISEKSEIFDDQFSVERPDGSNFTLKIRSTKLEDSAMYFCASSDLGLAGDTTYEQYFGPGTRLTVT.

The J gene is TRBJ2-2, the V gene TRBV7-9; 9 positions agree with TRBD1. The CDR3 has 15 residues. With V trimmed by 3 bases and J by 5 bases, 4 bases remained unmatched. Germline loops: CDR1 SEHNR, CDR2 FQNEAQ (reference sequence). The CDR3 coding sequence is TGTGCCAGCAGCTTGAGGACAGGGGTTACCGGGGAGCTGTTTTTT. It specifies CASSLRTGVTGELFF.

This clonotype was detected a few times. The chain uses TRBV7-2 and TRBJ2-1; tentatively, D is TRBD1 (5 bases). V was cut by 0 bases and J by 5 bases, with 11 bases left in between. The CDR3 is 15 amino acids. CDR1 and CDR2 from the germline V gene are SGHTA and FQGNSA. The CDR3 bases are TGTGCCAGCAGCTTAGCCCCCCAGGGAAACAATGAGCAGTTCTTC. Amino acid sequence: CASSLAPQGNNEQFF.

The chain is built from TRBV4-3 and TRBJ2-1; 7 bases agree with TRBD2. Germline assignment: CDR1 LGHNA and CDR2 YSLEER. The CDR3 length is 16 residues. J was trimmed by 2 bases and V by 0 bases; bases with no gene match: 4. The CDR3, as DNA: TGCGCCAGCAGCCAAGAAAGCGGACTAGCCTACAATGAGCAGTTCTTC. This translates into CASSQESGLAYNEQFF.

The gene calls are TRBV12-3 or TRBV12-4 and TRBJ2-1; D not certain. This CDR3 contains 16 residues. The ends were cut back, 8 bases at V and 0 bases at J, with 17 bases in the middle. The CDR3 here is CASLGLGPSSYNEQFF. DNA of the CDR3: TGTGCCAGCCTTGGGTTAGGTCCGAGCTCCTACAATGAGCAGTTCTTC.

J is TRBJ2-1 and V is TRBV20-1; D ambiguous. In germline, CDR1 is DFQATT, CDR2 SNEGSKA (reference sequence). This CDR3 is built from 13 residues. Trimming stripped 0 bases from V and 10 bases from J, with 13 bases between. DNA of the CDR3: TGCAGTGCTAGAGATGTACTTCCTTCGGAGCAGTTCTTC. Its protein product is CSARDVLPSEQFF.

This clonotype was counted only a few times. The chain is built from TRBV29-1 and TRBJ1-2; perhaps TRBD1 as D (6 bases). The CDR3 sequence is 13 residues long. The germline V and J ends were trimmed by 4 bases and 3 bases, with 12 bases remaining between them. Germline V gene data show CDR1 as SQVTM and CDR2 as ANQGSEA. CDR3 loop: CSVGGQSDYGYTF. The DNA of the CDR3 is TGCAGCGTTGGGGGACAATCCGACTATGGCTACACCTTC. The full variable domain, completed using reference TRBV29-1 and TRBJ1-2, is SAVISQKPSRDICQRGTSLTIQCQVDSQVTMMFWYRQQPGQSLTLIATANQGSEATYESGFVIDKFPISRPNLTFSTLTVSNMSPEDSSIYLCSVGGQSDYGYTFGSGTRLTVV.

This chain joins TRBV4-2 and TRBJ1-5; D is unresolved. The V end was cut by 4 bases, the J end by 9 bases, with 13 bases between. The length of the CDR3 is 13 residues. CDR1 and CDR2 from the germline V gene are LGHNA and YNFKEQ. The CDR3 bases are TGTGCCAGCAGCCTAGGAGTAACGGCGCCCCAGCATTTT. This sequence encodes CASSLGVTAPQHF.